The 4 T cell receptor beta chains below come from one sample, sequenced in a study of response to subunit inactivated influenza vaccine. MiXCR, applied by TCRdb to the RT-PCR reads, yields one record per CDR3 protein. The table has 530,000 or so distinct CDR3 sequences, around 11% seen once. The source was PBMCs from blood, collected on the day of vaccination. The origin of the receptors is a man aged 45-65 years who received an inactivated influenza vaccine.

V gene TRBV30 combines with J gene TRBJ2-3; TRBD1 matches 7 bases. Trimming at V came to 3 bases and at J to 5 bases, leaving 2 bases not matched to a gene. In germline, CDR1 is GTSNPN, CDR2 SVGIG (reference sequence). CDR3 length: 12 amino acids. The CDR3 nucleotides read TGTGCCTGGAGAAGGGGGCAAGATACGCAGTATTTT. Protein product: CAWRRGQDTQYF.

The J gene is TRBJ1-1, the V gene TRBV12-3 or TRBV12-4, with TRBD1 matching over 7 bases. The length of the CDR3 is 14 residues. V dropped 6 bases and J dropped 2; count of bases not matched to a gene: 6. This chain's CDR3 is CASSREGGNTEAFF. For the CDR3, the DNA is TGTGCCAGCAGCCGGGAAGGGGGCAACACTGAAGCTTTCTTT.

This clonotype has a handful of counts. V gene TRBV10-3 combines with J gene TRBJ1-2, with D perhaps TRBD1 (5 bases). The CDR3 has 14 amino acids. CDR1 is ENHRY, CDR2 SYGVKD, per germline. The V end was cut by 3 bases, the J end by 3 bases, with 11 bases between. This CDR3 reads CAISEPGRDYGYTF. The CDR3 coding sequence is TGTGCCATCAGTGAACCGGGACGGGACTATGGCTACACCTTC.

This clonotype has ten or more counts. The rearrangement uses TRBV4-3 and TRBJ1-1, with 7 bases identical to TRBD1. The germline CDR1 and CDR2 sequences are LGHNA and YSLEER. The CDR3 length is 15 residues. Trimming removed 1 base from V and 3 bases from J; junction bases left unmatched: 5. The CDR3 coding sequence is TGCGCCAGCAGCCAAGCTAGACAGGGTCACACTGAAGCTTTCTTT. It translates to CASSQARQGHTEAFF.